This entry lists 32 T cell receptor beta chains sequenced from one sample in a study of blood T cell repertoires in COVID-19. The method was immunoSEQ multiplex PCR; TCRdb's version includes in-frame clones alone and lacks a portion of them. The sample carries under 250,000 clones, roughly 78% recorded once. The sample taken for sequencing was peripheral blood. The receptors here all came from a woman in her forties with acute or convalescent COVID-19.

The chain is built from TRBV3-1 (or the pseudogene TRBV3-2) and TRBJ2-1; 7 nucleotides line up with TRBD2. V shed 3 bases and J 0 bases; nucleotides not matched to a gene: 11. Germline CDR1 reads LGHDT; CDR2 reads YNNKEL (reference sequence). The CDR3 extends over 18 amino acids. The CDR3 loop is CASSQGLPHLSSYNEQFF. CDR3 DNA sequence: TGTGCCAGCAGCCAGGGACTACCTCATCTCAGCTCCTACAATGAGCAGTTCTTC.

The CDR3 loop is CASSMHREMNTEAFF. The CDR3 DNA sequence: TGTGCCAGCAGCATGCACAGGGAAATGAACACTGAAGCTTTCTTT. This chain uses TRBV9 with TRBJ1-1, with D perhaps matching TRBD1 (6 bases). CDR3 length: 15 amino acids. With 4 bases removed from V and 0 bases from J, the gap between germline ends came to 13 bases. The germline V gene has CDR1 SGDLS and CDR2 YYNGEE.

The genes are TRBV19 and TRBJ2-7, with 13 bases identical to TRBD2. V dropped 3 bases and J dropped 4; count of bases not matched to a gene: 6. Germline CDR1 LNHDA, CDR2 SQIVND (reference sequence). This CDR3 region has 16 residues. In DNA form, the CDR3 reads TGTGCCAGTAGTATTTGGAGGACTAGCGGGGGATACGAGCAGTACTTC. It translates to CASSIWRTSGGYEQYF. The complete variable domain, with remaining parts taken from reference TRBV19 and TRBJ2-7, reads DGGITQSPKYLFRKEGQNVTLSCEQNLNHDAMYWYRQDPGQGLRLIYYSQIVNDFQKGDIAEGYSVSREKKESFPLTVTSAQKNPTAFYLCASSIWRTSGGYEQYFGPGTRLTVT.

This clone was counted a few times. The sample holds other DNA sequences that translate to the same CDR3. This sequence joins TRBV18 and TRBJ1-2; no clear D gene. Germline V gene data show CDR1 as KGHSH and CDR2 as LQKENI. V was trimmed by 0 bases and J by 0 bases, leaving 8 bases between them. The CDR3 extends over 15 amino acids. DNA of the CDR3: TGTGCCAGCTCACCACCTGGTCAGTCTAACTATGGCTACACCTTC. Protein product: CASSPPGQSNYGYTF.

The chain links TRBV7-9 to TRBJ2-1, with 7 bases lining up with TRBD2. V was pared by 1 base and J by 1 base, with 7 bases of the junction left unmatched. This CDR3 spans 17 amino acids. The germline gives CDR1 SEHNR, CDR2 FQNEAQ (reference sequence). The CDR3 sequence: CASSLGSGGSSYNEQFF. In DNA, the CDR3 is TGTGCCAGCAGCTTAGGTAGCGGCGGGAGTTCCTACAATGAGCAGTTCTTC.

V usage is TRBV24-1 and J usage is TRBJ2-1; D perhaps matches TRBD1 (6 bases). The CDR3 runs to 15 residues. The germline gives CDR1 KGHDR, CDR2 SFDVKD. V lost 9 bases to trimming and J lost 4 bases, with 18 bases between them. The CDR3 is CATQRGTTSYNEQFF. The CDR3 coding sequence is TGTGCCACCCAGAGGGGGACCACTAGTTACAATGAGCAGTTCTTC.

V gene TRBV30 combines with J gene TRBJ2-1; 11 nucleotides line up with TRBD1. From germline, CDR1 is GTSNPN and CDR2 SVGIG (reference sequence). The length of the CDR3 is 14 residues. Losses at the gene ends were 6 bases for V and 4 bases for J; bases not matched to a gene: 5. Here the CDR3 reads CACSGTGGYNEQFF. CDR3 sequence (DNA): TGTGCCTGCTCCGGGACAGGGGGATACAATGAGCAGTTCTTC.

The chain carries TRBV9 and TRBJ1-1; a possible D gene is TRBD1 (5 bases). CDR3 size: 17 residues. V gave up 4 bases and J gave up 1 base, with 20 bases separating them. Germline V lookup: CDR1 SGDLS, CDR2 YYNGEE. CDR3 sequence reads: CASSSLPPTGRNTEAFF. CDR3 nucleotide sequence: TGTGCCAGCAGCTCCCTCCCCCCCACAGGACGGAACACTGAAGCTTTCTTT.

This clone was found once. The chain combines TRBV5-1 with TRBJ1-1; D remains unclear. Germline loops: CDR1 SGHRS, CDR2 YFSETQ. V was shortened by 0 bases and J by 1 base, with 10 bases between the two germline ends. The CDR3 sequence is 15 residues long. In DNA form, the CDR3 reads TGCGCCAGCAGCTTGGACGTGAACTCGAACACTGAAGCTTTCTTT. Protein: CASSLDVNSNTEAFF.

The CDR3 DNA reads as TGTGCCAGCAGTTCTAGACGGGGAGCTTTCTTT. Its translation: CASSSRRGAFF. The chain employs TRBV27 and TRBJ1-1, with D unresolved. CDR1 is MNHEY, CDR2 SMNVEV, per germline (reference sequence). Trimming shortened V by 4 bases and J by 10 bases, and 10 bases separated the two germline ends. The CDR3 has 11 residues.

The chain uses TRBV20-1 and TRBJ2-4; D gene uncertain. This CDR3 spans 11 amino acids. The ends were cut back, 3 bases at V and 8 bases at J, with 8 bases in the middle. CDR1 and CDR2 (germline): DFQATT, SNEGSKA (reference sequence). This chain's CDR3 is CSARGSDIQYF. As DNA, the CDR3 is TGCAGTGCTAGGGGCTCAGACATTCAGTACTTC.

V and J are TRBV6-5 and TRBJ2-3; 8 nucleotides line up with TRBD2. Per germline, CDR1 MNHEY and CDR2 SVGAGI. The V and J ends lost 7 bases and 7 bases, in that order; junction bases with no gene match: 10. The CDR3 is 14 residues long. The CDR3 spells CASKSSGAPHTQYF. CDR3 bases: TGTGCCAGCAAAAGTAGCGGGGCCCCCCATACGCAGTATTTT.

This clone was recorded a few times. The rearrangement uses TRBV10-2 and TRBJ2-7; TRBD1 aligns across 9 bases. Per germline, CDR1 WSHSY and CDR2 SAAADI. CDR3 length equals 13 residues. With 6 bases clipped from V and 2 bases from J, the junction kept 2 bases outside the gene matches. The CDR3 bases are TGCGCCAGCAGGAGACAGGGGGCCTACGAGCAGTACTTC. Amino acid sequence: CASRRQGAYEQYF.

The chain links TRBV6-2 or TRBV6-3 to TRBJ2-1; D unclear. V was cut by 3 bases and J by 9 bases, with 6 bases left in between. The germline V gene has CDR1 MNHEY and CDR2 SVGEGT. The CDR3 is 11 amino acids. The CDR3 here is CASSYWSEQFF. CDR3 nucleotide sequence: TGTGCCAGCAGTTATTGGAGTGAGCAGTTCTTC.

The chain employs TRBV2 and TRBJ1-4; TRBD1 agrees at 11 bases. CDR1 and CDR2 from the germline V gene are SNHLY and FYNNEI. The CDR3 sequence is 15 residues long. The V gene end was trimmed by 6 bases and the J gene end by 10 bases; junction bases not matched to a gene: 10. For the CDR3, the DNA is TGTGCCAGCAGCAGGACAGGGGGCGAGAGTGCAAAACTGTTTTTT. Translated, it gives CASSRTGGESAKLFF.

This clone has a handful of counts. The chain has TRBV7-8 and TRBJ2-7, with D perhaps matching TRBD1 (5 bases). The V gene's germline CDR1 is SGHVS and CDR2 FQNEAQ. The length of the CDR3 is 18 residues. V was pared by 8 bases and J by 4 bases, with 30 bases between. The CDR3 sequence is CASGWRDGQPIDSYEQYF. Here the CDR3 DNA reads TGTGCCAGCGGCTGGCGTGATGGACAACCCATAGACTCATACGAGCAGTACTTC.

The chain uses TRBV7-9 and TRBJ1-2; 8 nucleotides match TRBD1. The junction had 5 bases not matched to a gene; V was cut back by 3 bases and J by 5 bases. Germline lookup yields CDR1 SEHNR and CDR2 FQNEAQ (reference sequence). The CDR3 spans 14 residues. The CDR3, as DNA: TGTGCCAGCAGCTTGGGACAGGAAAAATATGGCTACACCTTC. Amino acids: CASSLGQEKYGYTF.

The gene calls are TRBV18 and TRBJ2-1; 11 bases agree with TRBD2. The CDR3 spans 13 residues. The V and J ends lost 10 bases and 8 bases, in that order; junction bases with no gene match: 7. CDR1 and CDR2 (germline): KGHSH, LQKENI. Here the CDR3 DNA reads TGTGCCACCTCTAGCGGGAGGTCGGATGAGCAGTTCTTC. This sequence encodes CATSSGRSDEQFF. Looking up the rest from reference TRBV18 and TRBJ2-1 gives the full variable domain: NAGVMQNPRHLVRRRGQEARLRCSPMKGHSHVYWYRQLPEEGLKFMVYLQKENIIDESGMPKERFSAEFPKEGPSILRIQQVVRGDSAAYFCATSSGRSDEQFFGPGTRLTVL.

As regards this clone: Other DNA sequences within the sample encode an identical CDR3. This CDR3 reads CASRTTVSNQPQHF. DNA of the CDR3: TGTGCCAGCAGGACGACAGTTAGCAATCAGCCCCAGCATTTT. The chain is built from TRBV6-5 and TRBJ1-5; possibly TRBD1 for D (5 bases). This CDR3 is 14 amino acids long. Germline assignment: CDR1 MNHEY and CDR2 SVGAGI. The V end lost 6 bases, the J end lost 0 bases, and 9 bases lay between the germline ends.

The V gene is TRBV29-1, the J gene TRBJ2-1; 12 positions match TRBD2. Germline trimming cut 6 bases from V and 8 bases from J; bases unmatched to any gene: 11. In germline, CDR1 is SQVTM, CDR2 ANQGSEA. CDR3 length: 15 residues. CDR3 coding DNA: TGCAGCGTGTACGACAGGACTAGCGGGGTTGATGAGCAGTTCTTC. Translated, it gives CSVYDRTSGVDEQFF.

This chain links TRBV7-2 with TRBJ1-2; D might be TRBD1 (5 bases). Trimming left V 1 base short and J 3 bases short, with 12 bases between. CDR3 size: 15 residues. Germline lookup yields CDR1 SGHTA and CDR2 FQGNSA. As DNA, the CDR3 is TGTGCCAGCAGCTTAGGCCGGTTCAGGGACTATGGCTACACCTTC. Translation gives CASSLGRFRDYGYTF. Full variable domain (missing parts from reference TRBV7-2 and TRBJ1-2): GAGVSQSPSNKVTEKGKDVELRCDPISGHTALYWYRQSLGQGLEFLIYFQGNSAPDKSGLPSDRFSAERTGGSVSTLTIQRTQQEDSAVYLCASSLGRFRDYGYTFGSGTRLTVV.

V usage is TRBV27 and J usage is TRBJ1-2; TRBD1 matches 9 bases. The CDR3 spans 16 residues. V lost 6 bases, J lost 4 bases, and 12 bases stayed unmatched. CDR1 is MNHEY and CDR2 is SMNVEV in the germline V gene (reference sequence). The CDR3 sequence is CASSPTGTGKLYGYTF. CDR3 in DNA: TGTGCCAGCAGCCCCACGGGGACAGGGAAACTCTATGGCTACACCTTC.

This chain links TRBV3-1 (or the pseudogene TRBV3-2) with TRBJ2-3; 9 bases match TRBD1. Germline assignment: CDR1 LGHDT and CDR2 YNNKEL (reference sequence). The CDR3 sequence is 14 residues long. J gave up 4 bases and V 7 bases, and 6 bases lay outside the gene matches. CDR3 residues: CASNLQGAADTQYF. The CDR3 DNA reads TGTGCCAGCAACCTACAGGGGGCGGCAGATACGCAGTATTTT.

The V and J genes are TRBV4-2 and TRBJ1-6; TRBD1 aligns across 7 bases. The CDR3 consists of 19 residues. The V gene end was trimmed by 0 bases and the J gene end by 2 bases; junction bases not matched to a gene: 10. Germline V CDR1 and CDR2: LGHNA, YNFKEQ. CDR3 sequence reads: CASSQDLGGLGAYNSPLHF. CDR3 nucleotides: TGTGCCAGCAGCCAAGATTTAGGGGGCTTGGGGGCCTATAATTCACCCCTCCACTTT.

The V gene is TRBV3-1 (or the pseudogene TRBV3-2), the J gene TRBJ1-4, with TRBD1 as a possible D gene (5 bases). Germline values: CDR1 LGHDT, CDR2 YNNKEL (reference sequence). Deletions cut 3 bases from V and 4 bases from J, with 15 bases between. The CDR3 is 16 residues long. The CDR3: CASSQGRRAINEKLFF. CDR3 coding DNA: TGTGCCAGCAGCCAGGGTCGCAGGGCGATTAATGAAAAACTGTTTTTT.

CDR3 sequence reads: CASSEAGERYGGYTF. In DNA, the CDR3 is TGTGCCAGCAGCGAGGCCGGAGAGCGCTATGGGGGCTACACCTTC. The rearrangement links TRBV9 to TRBJ1-2; D ambiguous. The V and J ends lost 3 bases and 8 bases respectively, with 20 bases between them. This CDR3 is built from 15 residues. Germline lookup yields CDR1 SGDLS and CDR2 YYNGEE.

DNA for the CDR3: TGCAGTGCCCACCTCGGGGACACCATATATTTT. This translates into CSAHLGDTIYF. The chain uses TRBV20-1 and TRBJ1-3; no clear D gene. Germline CDR1 is DFQATT and CDR2 is SNEGSKA (reference sequence). This CDR3 is 11 amino acids long. The V end was cut by 6 bases, the J end by 8 bases, with 11 bases between.

Only one count was recorded for this clone. The chain couples TRBV10-3 to TRBJ1-3; D gene uncertain. V lost 10 bases and J lost 1, with 11 bases in between. Germline V gene sequence: CDR1 ENHRY, CDR2 SYGVKD. The CDR3 spans 13 residues. Here the CDR3 reads CATEASSGNTIYF. The CDR3, as DNA: TGTGCCACCGAGGCCTCTTCTGGAAACACCATATATTTT.

Written as DNA, the CDR3 is TGTGCCTGGAAAGGGGGCTCCTACGAGCAGTACTTC. The encoded protein is CAWKGGSYEQYF. This chain uses TRBV30 with TRBJ2-7; a possible D gene is TRBD1 (6 bases). V gave up 4 bases and J gave up 0 bases, with 7 bases separating them. This CDR3 contains 12 residues. The germline V gene has CDR1 GTSNPN and CDR2 SVGIG (reference sequence). The full variable domain, in which reference TRBV30 and TRBJ2-7 provide the parts outside the CDR3, is SQTIHQWPATLVQPVGSPLSLECTVEGTSNPNLYWYRQAAGRGLQLLFYSVGIGQISSEVPQNLSASRPQDRQFILSSKKLLLSDSGFYLCAWKGGSYEQYFGPGTRLTVT.

This clone was found a few times. The J gene is TRBJ1-2, the V gene TRBV5-6; D is unclear. This CDR3 is built from 15 residues. V dropped 2 bases and J dropped 2 bases, with 13 bases sitting between them. Germline V lookup: CDR1 SGHDT, CDR2 YYEEEE. DNA of the CDR3: TGTGCCAGCAGCTTCTACCTTACTTCGAACTATGGCTACACCTTC. Encoded protein: CASSFYLTSNYGYTF. Looking up the rest from reference TRBV5-6 and TRBJ1-2 gives the full variable domain: DAGVTQSPTHLIKTRGQQVTLRCSPKSGHDTVSWYQQALGQGPQFIFQYYEEEERQRGNFPDRFSGHQFPNYSSELNVNALLLGDSALYLCASSFYLTSNYGYTFGSGTRLTVV.

The chain employs TRBV5-1 and TRBJ1-1; possible D gene TRBD1, 6 bases. The germline CDR1 and CDR2 sequences are SGHRS and YFSETQ. V lost 4 bases to trimming and J lost 2 bases, with 15 bases between them. The CDR3 sequence is 15 residues long. CDR3 coding DNA: TGCGCCAGCAGCCCCCCCGACAGGCCTAACACTGAAGCTTTCTTT. Its protein is CASSPPDRPNTEAFF.

The genes are TRBV6-6 and TRBJ1-3; D call uncertain. Trimming removed 5 bases from V and 1 base from J, with 15 bases in between. The CDR3 has 16 amino acids. The V gene's germline CDR1 is MNHNY and CDR2 SVGAGI (reference sequence). CDR3 amino acids: CASSRTGVGSGNTIYF. DNA of the CDR3: TGTGCCAGCAGTCGAACGGGAGTCGGTTCTGGAAACACCATATATTTT.